The 11 T cell receptor beta chains below all came from one sample that was sequenced in a study of control samples from healthy donors and cancer patients. Profiling relied on immunoSEQ multiplex PCR, and the TCRdb table lists in-frame clones only, not all of them. The sample contains around 190,000 clones, 90% of which appear only once. The sample comprised blood. The receptors shown here come from a woman in her forties or fifties in good health.

The V call is TRBV24-1, the J call TRBJ1-5, with a weak D call TRBD1 (6 bases). The CDR3 consists of 13 residues. V was trimmed by 10 bases and J by 0 bases, leaving 9 bases between them. Germline V gives CDR1 KGHDR, CDR2 SFDVKD. CDR3 residues: CATEGHSNQPQHF. In DNA form, the CDR3 reads TGTGCCACAGAGGGACATAGCAATCAGCCCCAGCATTTT.

The gene calls are TRBV5-1 and TRBJ2-4; D is possibly TRBD1 (6 bases). V was clipped by 4 bases and J by 5 bases, with 13 bases between them. The CDR3 runs to 14 residues. Germline V gene data show CDR1 as SGHRS and CDR2 as YFSETQ. CDR3 DNA sequence: TGCGCCAGCAGCCCCGGGACACGTCAAAACATTCAGTACTTC. It yields the protein CASSPGTRQNIQYF. Full variable domain (rest looked up from reference TRBV5-1 and TRBJ2-4): KAGVTQTPRYLIKTRGQQVTLSCSPISGHRSVSWYQQTPGQGLQFLFEYFSETQRNKGNFPGRFSGRQFSNSRSEMNVSTLELGDSALYLCASSPGTRQNIQYFGAGTRLSVL.

In regard to this clone: Distinct nucleotide sequences in the sample also encode this CDR3. The CDR3 DNA follows: TGCGCCAGCAGCCAAGATTCCCGTGGAACTGAAGCTTTCTTT. Protein sequence: CASSQDSRGTEAFF. This chain connects TRBV4-1 to TRBJ1-1; unclear D gene. Between the trimmed V and J ends, which lost 0 bases and 5 bases, there was a span of 10 bases. Germline values: CDR1 MGHRA, CDR2 YSYEKL. This CDR3 region has 14 residues.

Only a few counts were recorded for this clone. The rearrangement uses TRBV29-1 and TRBJ2-1; 11 bases are a match to TRBD2. The CDR3 extends over 20 amino acids. Per the germline V gene, CDR1 is SQVTM and CDR2 is ANQGSEA. The J segment lost 0 bases and the V segment lost 2 bases, leaving 15 bases of the junction unmatched. The CDR3 coding sequence is TGCAGCGTTGAAAGGCTAGCGGGAGGCCCTTTTATCCGCTCCTACAATGAGCAGTTCTTC. Residues: CSVERLAGGPFIRSYNEQFF.

The chain has TRBV20-1 and TRBJ2-7, with 9 positions matching TRBD2. There are 11 residues in the CDR3. Germline-derived CDR1 and CDR2 are DFQATT and SNEGSKA (reference sequence). V was pared by 7 bases and J by 6 bases, with 4 bases of the junction left unmatched. The chain's CDR3 is CSGREGLEQYF. The CDR3 nucleotides are TGCAGTGGGCGGGAGGGCCTCGAGCAGTACTTC.

This clone was observed a single time. The CDR3 nucleotides read TGTGCCTGCGGAGGGGCTAGCGGGACCGTCACCTCCTACAATGAGCAGTTCTTC. This gives the protein CACGGASGTVTSYNEQFF. The rearrangement joins TRBV5-4 to TRBJ2-1, with 9 positions matching TRBD2. This CDR3 region has 18 residues. Germline trimming cut 10 bases from V and 0 bases from J; bases unmatched to any gene: 17. Per germline, CDR1 SGHNT and CDR2 YYREEE (reference sequence).

The rearrangement links TRBV9 to TRBJ2-1; 10 bases are a match to TRBD1. Germline CDR1 SGDLS, CDR2 YYNGEE. V was pared by 1 base and J by 6 bases, with 7 bases of the junction left unmatched. The CDR3 runs 16 residues. The CDR3 DNA reads TGTGCCAGCAGCGTATCTCGAGGACAGGGGGGCAATGAGCAGTTCTTC. Residues: CASSVSRGQGGNEQFF.

The chain uses TRBV19 and TRBJ2-1; perhaps D is TRBD1 or TRBD2 (6 bases each). Germline values: CDR1 LNHDA, CDR2 SQIVND (reference sequence). V gave up 7 bases and J gave up 10 bases, with 23 bases separating them. The CDR3 totals 15 residues. The CDR3 nucleotides read TGTGCCAGTAAGAGAAACAGGGCGGGGTTGGGAGAGCAGTTCTTC. Translated: CASKRNRAGLGEQFF.

The chain has TRBV6-1 and TRBJ1-6; no reliable D call. Germline V gene data show CDR1 as MNHNS and CDR2 as SASEGT. V lost 4 bases to trimming and J lost 0 bases, with 10 bases between them. This CDR3 spans 16 amino acids. For the CDR3, the DNA is TGTGCCAGCAGTGGGATCTTTAGCTCCTATAATTCACCCCTCCACTTT. Translation: CASSGIFSSYNSPLHF.

The chain uses TRBV6-1 and TRBJ2-2, with 8 positions matching TRBD1. The CDR3 is made up of 16 amino acids. V dropped 3 bases and J dropped 2; count of bases not matched to a gene: 5. Germline assignment: CDR1 MNHNS and CDR2 SASEGT. Here the CDR3 reads CASSDLGTGNTGELFF. CDR3 bases: TGTGCCAGCAGTGATCTCGGGACAGGAAACACCGGGGAGCTGTTTTTT.

The V call is TRBV18, the J call TRBJ1-2; 8 bases line up with TRBD1. Trimming at V came to 6 bases and at J to 3 bases, leaving 6 bases not matched to a gene. In germline, CDR1 is KGHSH, CDR2 LQKENI. This CDR3 has 14 amino acids. CDR3 bases: TGTGCCAGCTCGCCGGGACAGGACTACTATGGCTACACCTTC. Amino acids: CASSPGQDYYGYTF.